Below, one TCR beta chain is given with its context. The entry originates in a study of T cell repertoires in cytomegalovirus infection. TCRdb re-derived calls from the reads in MiXCR, one entry per CDR3 protein. The sample includes 450,000 to 650,000 distinct CDR3 sequences, about 30% of them seen just once. The CDR3 extends over 16 amino acids. V gave up 6 bases and J gave up 1 base, with 18 bases separating them. Sequences were obtained from PBMCs. The chain has TRBV12-3 or TRBV12-4 and TRBJ1-1, with D unclear. The clonotype was recovered from a human donor in good health (CMV status not recorded). Some clones in this sample may be carry-over from other donors' samples. The CDR3: CASSPADGEKNTEAFF. DNA for the CDR3: TGTGCCAGCAGCCCTGCGGACGGAGAAAAGAACACTGAAGCTTTCTTT.